The source of this T cell receptor beta chain is a study of identical twins. TCRdb ran MiXCR on the 5' RACE reads and lists one entry per CDR3 protein. The profile shows hundreds of thousands of distinct CDR3 sequences, 8.6% of them singletons. Germline V gene lookup returns CDR1 SGHVS and CDR2 FQNEAQ. The length of the CDR3 is 12 residues. About this clonotype: This may stem from a read error, because a much larger clone lies one nucleotide away.

The sample was also linked to a second study, of yellow fever vaccine responses in identical twins.

The sequenced sample was PBMCs. The TCR comes from a woman in her late teens or twenties in good health. The chain uses TRBV7-8 and TRBJ1-2, with D possibly being TRBD1 (5 bases). The CDR3 loop reads CTSSHRGGGYTF. CDR3 DNA sequence: TGTACCAGCAGTCACCGGGGGGGAGGCTACACCTTC.